The T cell receptor (beta chain) described here comes from a study of blood T cell repertoires in COVID-19. Germline V gives CDR1 MDHEN, CDR2 SYDVKM. Trimming pared 6 bases from V and 4 bases from J, leaving 12 bases between. This CDR3 is built from 13 residues. Measured with immunoSEQ multiplex PCR; TCRdb has only the in-frame clones, and not every one. This table holds hundreds of thousands of clones, around 80% found once. This TCR was sampled from a woman in her twenties or thirties with COVID-19, enrolled during active disease. This chain joins TRBV28 and TRBJ1-2, with D possibly being TRBD1 (5 bases). Sequenced: peripheral blood. CDR3 nucleotide sequence: TGTGCCAGCAGCTCTATTGGGGCCTATGGCTACACCTTC. Residues: CASSSIGAYGYTF.